Below are 18 T cell receptor beta chains sequenced from a single sample in a study of blood T cell repertoires in COVID-19. Assay used: immunoSEQ multiplex PCR; TCRdb lists only in-frame clones, some missing. The sample includes 450,000 or so clones, over 85% of them seen just once. The sequenced sample was peripheral blood. The receptors come from a man between 18 and 29 years old with COVID-19, enrolled during active disease.

This clone was recorded only once. This chain uses TRBV24-1 with TRBJ2-2; 8 positions agree with TRBD2. J gave up 1 base and V 5 bases, and 8 bases lay outside the gene matches. CDR1 is KGHDR, CDR2 SFDVKD, per germline. The CDR3 contains 17 residues. The CDR3 nucleotides read TGTGCCACCAGTGCTCCCACCGGGAGGGAGAACACCGGGGAGCTGTTTTTT. Its protein is CATSAPTGRENTGELFF.

The gene calls are TRBV28 and TRBJ2-1, with D possibly matching TRBD2 (6 bases). V was cut by 4 bases and J by 9 bases, with 16 bases left in between. The CDR3 loop spans 14 amino acids. Per the germline V gene, CDR1 is MDHEN and CDR2 is SYDVKM. The CDR3 nucleotides read TGTGCCAGCAGTTCGACTAGTCCCAGCGGTGAGCAGTTCTTC. This codes for CASSSTSPSGEQFF. Full variable domain (rest looked up from reference TRBV28 and TRBJ2-1): DVKVTQSSRYLVKRTGEKVFLECVQDMDHENMFWYRQDPGLGLRLIYFSYDVKMKEKGDIPEGYSVSREKKERFSLILESASTNQTSMYLCASSSTSPSGEQFFGPGTRLTVL.

Written as DNA, the CDR3 is TGTGCCAGTAGTAACCGACAGGGGGCTTATGGCTACACCTTC. This codes for CASSNRQGAYGYTF. J is TRBJ1-2 and V is TRBV19; 10 positions agree with TRBD1. Germline assignment: CDR1 LNHDA and CDR2 SQIVND (reference sequence). There are 14 residues in the CDR3. V shed 4 bases and J 5 bases; nucleotides not matched to a gene: 4.

The chain links TRBV11-2 to TRBJ2-7; weak D call: TRBD2 (5 bases). V was shortened by 5 bases and J by 2 bases, with 10 bases between the two germline ends. The CDR3 has 13 residues. CDR1 SGHAT and CDR2 FQNNGV come from the germline V gene. The CDR3 region is CASSHLGAYEQYF. In DNA, the CDR3 is TGTGCCAGCAGCCACCTCGGGGCCTACGAGCAGTACTTC.

The V and J genes are TRBV19 and TRBJ1-2, with a possible D match to TRBD1 (6 bases). Germline V lookup: CDR1 LNHDA, CDR2 SQIVND (reference sequence). With 3 bases removed from V and 4 bases from J, the gap between germline ends came to 18 bases. There are 16 residues in the CDR3. CDR3 DNA: TGTGCCAGTAGTATCAATCGTGACAGGTATGCCTATGGCTACACCTTC. This encodes CASSINRDRYAYGYTF.

This clone has a single count. The rearrangement links TRBV19 to TRBJ2-3; D possibly corresponds to TRBD2 (5 bases). Trimming removed 1 base from V and 0 bases from J, with 17 bases in between. Looked up from germline, CDR1 is LNHDA and CDR2 is SQIVND (reference sequence). The CDR3 runs to 18 residues. In nucleotides, the CDR3 is TGTGCCAGTAGTATAGTGGGATCTGGAAGGACTAGCACAGATACGCAGTATTTT. It yields the protein CASSIVGSGRTSTDTQYF. The full variable domain, with the rest looked up from reference TRBV19 and TRBJ2-3, is DGGITQSPKYLFRKEGQNVTLSCEQNLNHDAMYWYRQDPGQGLRLIYYSQIVNDFQKGDIAEGYSVSREKKESFPLTVTSAQKNPTAFYLCASSIVGSGRTSTDTQYFGPGTRLTVL.

This clone was recorded only once. The chain is built from TRBV15 and TRBJ2-3; 7 bases are a match to TRBD2. The V segment lost 4 bases and the J segment 1 base; nucleotides outside the gene matches: 8. Germline V gives CDR1 LNHNV, CDR2 YYDKDF (reference sequence). The CDR3 length is 16 residues. The CDR3 is CATSTDWSGGTDTQYF. As DNA, the CDR3 is TGTGCCACCAGCACCGACTGGAGCGGGGGCACAGATACGCAGTATTTT. The full variable domain, in which reference TRBV15 and TRBJ2-3 provide the parts outside the CDR3, is DAMVIQNPRYQVTQFGKPVTLSCSQTLNHNVMYWYQQKSSQAPKLLFHYYDKDFNNEADTPDNFQSRRPNTSFCFLDIRSPGLGDTAMYLCATSTDWSGGTDTQYFGPGTRLTVL.

V and J are TRBV27 and TRBJ2-5; D may be TRBD2 (5 bases). Germline V gives CDR1 MNHEY, CDR2 SMNVEV (reference sequence). CDR3 length: 15 amino acids. Trimming pared 3 bases from V and 5 bases from J, leaving 16 bases between. The CDR3 protein is CASSFVPGSWETQYF. CDR3 DNA sequence: TGTGCCAGCAGTTTTGTTCCGGGGAGCTGGGAGACCCAGTACTTC.

This rearrangement joins TRBV4-2 to TRBJ2-2; 13 positions agree with TRBD2. CDR3 length: 20 amino acids. Per the germline V gene, CDR1 is LGHNA and CDR2 is YNFKEQ. The junction had 9 bases not matched to a gene; V was cut back by 2 bases and J by 0 bases. As DNA, the CDR3 is TGTGCCAGCAGCCAAAATGAACGAACTAGCGGGAGGGCGAACACCGGGGAGCTGTTTTTT. It is translated as CASSQNERTSGRANTGELFF.

The chain has TRBV9 and TRBJ2-6; TRBD1 might be the D (5 bases). V was cut by 1 base and J by 2 bases, with 10 bases left in between. This CDR3 region has 16 residues. Germline assignment: CDR1 SGDLS and CDR2 YYNGEE. The CDR3 DNA reads TGTGCCAGCAGCGTATCAACAGGAGCTGGGGCCAACGTCCTGACTTTC. This translates into CASSVSTGAGANVLTF.

The V gene is TRBV15, the J gene TRBJ1-3, with TRBD1 as a possible D gene (5 bases). The CDR3 runs 15 residues. Deletions cut 0 bases from V and 3 bases from J, with 9 bases between. CDR1 is LNHNV, CDR2 YYDKDF, per germline (reference sequence). CDR3 nucleotides: TGTGCCACCAGCAGAGATCGGGGGTTTGGAAACACCATATATTTT. It specifies CATSRDRGFGNTIYF.

The chain uses TRBV10-2 and TRBJ2-3; weak D call: TRBD1 (5 bases). The CDR3 length is 16 residues. Germline V gene data show CDR1 as WSHSY and CDR2 as SAAADI. Trimming removed 4 bases from V and 6 bases from J, with 20 bases in between. The CDR3 region is CASSAPRTPRTDTQYF. The CDR3 coding sequence is TGCGCCAGCAGTGCTCCCCGGACACCAAGGACCGATACGCAGTATTTT.

The chain is built from TRBV10-3 and TRBJ1-1; D is unresolved. Germline-derived CDR1 and CDR2 are ENHRY and SYGVKD. Between the trimmed V and J ends, which lost 4 bases and 4 bases, there was a span of 10 bases. The CDR3 sequence is 13 residues long. The CDR3 sequence: CAISAGRGTEAFF. CDR3 bases: TGTGCCATCAGTGCGGGCCGGGGCACTGAAGCTTTCTTT.

The DNA of the CDR3 is TGTGCCAGCAGTGGACTAGCGGGAGCGCAAATCCCCGAGCAGTACTTC. Encoded protein: CASSGLAGAQIPEQYF. This chain uses TRBV6-1 with TRBJ2-7, with 12 bases lining up with TRBD2. CDR1 and CDR2 (germline): MNHNS, SASEGT. The ends lost 4 bases at V and 6 bases at J; junction bases unmatched: 10. This CDR3 spans 16 amino acids.

V gene TRBV7-2 combines with J gene TRBJ2-3; the D gene is possibly TRBD2 (5 bases). V was clipped by 5 bases and J by 2 bases, with 11 bases between them. In germline, CDR1 is SGHTA, CDR2 FQGNSA. The CDR3 has 14 residues. The CDR3 here is CASSPRTHTDTQYF. CDR3 coding DNA: TGTGCCAGCAGCCCCCGGACTCACACAGATACGCAGTATTTT. The variable domain in full, completed from reference TRBV7-2 and TRBJ2-3, reads GAGVSQSPSNKVTEKGKDVELRCDPISGHTALYWYRQSLGQGLEFLIYFQGNSAPDKSGLPSDRFSAERTGGSVSTLTIQRTQQEDSAVYLCASSPRTHTDTQYFGPGTRLTVL.

The V call is TRBV24-1, the J call TRBJ1-2, with a possible D match to TRBD1 (5 bases). The CDR3 spans 13 residues. The ends were cut back, 7 bases at V and 0 bases at J, with 8 bases in the middle. The germline gives CDR1 KGHDR, CDR2 SFDVKD. DNA for the CDR3: TGTGCCACCAGCAGGGAACCTAACTATGGCTACACCTTC. Its translation: CATSREPNYGYTF.

The chain couples TRBV9 to TRBJ1-2, with TRBD1 matching 8 bases. The CDR3 has 11 residues. V dropped 7 bases and J dropped 4; count of bases not matched to a gene: 0. Per the germline V gene, CDR1 is SGDLS and CDR2 is YYNGEE. This CDR3 is CASGQGYGYTF. In DNA form, the CDR3 reads TGTGCCAGCGGACAGGGCTATGGCTACACCTTC.

J is TRBJ2-5 and V is TRBV5-1; 13 bases match TRBD2. The CDR3 has 16 amino acids. The germline V gene has CDR1 SGHRS and CDR2 YFSETQ. Trimming at V came to 3 bases and at J to 4 bases, leaving 6 bases not matched to a gene. The CDR3 here is CASSSGLAGSRETQYF. The CDR3 DNA sequence: TGCGCCAGCAGCTCGGGACTAGCGGGGAGTCGAGAGACCCAGTACTTC.